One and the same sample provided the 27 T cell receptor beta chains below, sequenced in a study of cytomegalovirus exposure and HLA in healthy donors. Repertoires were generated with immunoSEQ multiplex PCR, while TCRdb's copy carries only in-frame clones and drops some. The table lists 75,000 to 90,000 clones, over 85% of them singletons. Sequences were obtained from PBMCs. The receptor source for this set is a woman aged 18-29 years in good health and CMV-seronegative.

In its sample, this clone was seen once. In nucleotides, the CDR3 is TGTGCCAGCACCCCCGCTGGACTAGCGGGAACCAATGAGCAGTTCTTC. Translating gives CASTPAGLAGTNEQFF. The chain recombines TRBV28 with TRBJ2-1; 12 nucleotides line up with TRBD2. Germline values: CDR1 MDHEN, CDR2 SYDVKM. This CDR3 comprises 16 residues. Unmatched junction bases numbered 10, after V lost 7 bases and J lost 6 bases.

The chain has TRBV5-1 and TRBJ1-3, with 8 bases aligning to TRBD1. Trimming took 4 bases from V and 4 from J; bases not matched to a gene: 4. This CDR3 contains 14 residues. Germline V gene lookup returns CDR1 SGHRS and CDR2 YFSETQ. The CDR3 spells CASSTGTGGNTIYF. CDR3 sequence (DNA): TGCGCCAGCAGCACAGGGACAGGAGGAAACACCATATATTTT.

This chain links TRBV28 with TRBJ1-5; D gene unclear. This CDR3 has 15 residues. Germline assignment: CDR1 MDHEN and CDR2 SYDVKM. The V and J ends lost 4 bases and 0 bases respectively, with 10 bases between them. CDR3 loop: CASSSSPYSNQPQHF. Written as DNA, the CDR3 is TGTGCCAGCAGTTCCTCCCCTTATAGCAATCAGCCCCAGCATTTT.

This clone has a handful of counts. Written as DNA, the CDR3 is TGTGCCAGCAGCTTAGGTAGCGGGGGTCCGGGTGAGACCCAGTACTTC. It codes for CASSLGSGGPGETQYF. The rearrangement joins TRBV7-2 to TRBJ2-5, with 9 bases lining up with TRBD2. In germline, CDR1 is SGHTA, CDR2 FQGNSA. The CDR3 extends over 16 amino acids. Trimming took 1 base from V and 5 from J; bases not matched to a gene: 8. The whole variable domain, filled in from reference TRBV7-2 and TRBJ2-5, reads GAGVSQSPSNKVTEKGKDVELRCDPISGHTALYWYRQSLGQGLEFLIYFQGNSAPDKSGLPSDRFSAERTGGSVSTLTIQRTQQEDSAVYLCASSLGSGGPGETQYFGPGTRLLVL.

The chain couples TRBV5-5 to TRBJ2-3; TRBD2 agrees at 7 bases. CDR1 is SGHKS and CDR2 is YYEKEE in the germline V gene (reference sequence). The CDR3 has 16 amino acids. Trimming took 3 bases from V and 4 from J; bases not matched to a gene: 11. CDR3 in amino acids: CASSSREAPSSDTQYF. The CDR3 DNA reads TGTGCCAGCAGCTCCCGGGAGGCACCCTCCTCAGATACGCAGTATTTT.

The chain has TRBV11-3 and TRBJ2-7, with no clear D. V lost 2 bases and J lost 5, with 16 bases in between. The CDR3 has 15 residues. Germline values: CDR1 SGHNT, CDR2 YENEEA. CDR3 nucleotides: TGTGCCAGCAGCTTACGACTCTATCCCACCAACGAGCAGTACTTC. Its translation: CASSLRLYPTNEQYF.

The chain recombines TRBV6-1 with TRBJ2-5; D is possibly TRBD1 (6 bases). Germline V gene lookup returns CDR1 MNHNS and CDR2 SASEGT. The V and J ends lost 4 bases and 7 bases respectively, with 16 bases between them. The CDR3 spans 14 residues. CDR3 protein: CASSGTQGLWTQYF. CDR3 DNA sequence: TGTGCCAGCAGTGGAACTCAGGGGCTTTGGACCCAGTACTTC.

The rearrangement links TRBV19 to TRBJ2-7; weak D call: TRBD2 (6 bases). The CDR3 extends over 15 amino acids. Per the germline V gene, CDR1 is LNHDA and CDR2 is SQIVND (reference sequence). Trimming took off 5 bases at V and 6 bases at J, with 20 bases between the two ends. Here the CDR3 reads CASSLRDSRMVEQYF. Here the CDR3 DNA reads TGTGCCAGTAGTCTACGGGACTCGAGAATGGTCGAGCAGTACTTC. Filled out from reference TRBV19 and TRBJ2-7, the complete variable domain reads DGGITQSPKYLFRKEGQNVTLSCEQNLNHDAMYWYRQDPGQGLRLIYYSQIVNDFQKGDIAEGYSVSREKKESFPLTVTSAQKNPTAFYLCASSLRDSRMVEQYFGPGTRLTVT.

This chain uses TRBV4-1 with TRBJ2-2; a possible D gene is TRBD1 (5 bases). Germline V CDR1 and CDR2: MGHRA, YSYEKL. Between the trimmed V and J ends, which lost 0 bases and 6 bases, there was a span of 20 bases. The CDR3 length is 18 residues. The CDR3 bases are TGCGCCAGCAGCCAAGAAAGGTCCGTAACAGGTAAGGCCGGGGAGCTGTTTTTT. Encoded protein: CASSQERSVTGKAGELFF.

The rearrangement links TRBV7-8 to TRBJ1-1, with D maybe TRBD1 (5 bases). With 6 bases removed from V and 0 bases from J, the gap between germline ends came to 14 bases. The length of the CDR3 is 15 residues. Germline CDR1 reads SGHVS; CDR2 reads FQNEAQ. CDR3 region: CASRTGRLMNTEAFF. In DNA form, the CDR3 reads TGTGCCAGCAGAACAGGAAGACTCATGAACACTGAAGCTTTCTTT.

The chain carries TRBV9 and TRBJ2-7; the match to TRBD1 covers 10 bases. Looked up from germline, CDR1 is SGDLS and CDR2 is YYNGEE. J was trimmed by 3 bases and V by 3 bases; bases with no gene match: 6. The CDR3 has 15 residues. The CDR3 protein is CASSATGDRGYEQYF. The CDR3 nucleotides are TGTGCCAGCAGCGCGACCGGGGACAGGGGCTACGAGCAGTACTTC.

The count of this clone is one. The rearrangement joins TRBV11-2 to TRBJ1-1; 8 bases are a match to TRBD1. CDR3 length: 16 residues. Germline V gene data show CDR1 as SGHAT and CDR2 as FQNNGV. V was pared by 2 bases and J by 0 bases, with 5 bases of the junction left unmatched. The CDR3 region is CASSLNTGGVNTEAFF. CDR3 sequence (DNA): TGTGCCAGCAGCTTAAACACAGGGGGTGTGAACACTGAAGCTTTCTTT.

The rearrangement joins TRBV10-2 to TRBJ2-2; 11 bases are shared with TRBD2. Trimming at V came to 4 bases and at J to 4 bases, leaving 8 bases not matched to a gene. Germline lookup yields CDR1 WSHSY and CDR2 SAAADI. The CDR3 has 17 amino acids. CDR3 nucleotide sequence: TGCGCCAGCAGTGTAACTAGCGGGAGTTCGGGCACCGGGGAGCTGTTTTTT. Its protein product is CASSVTSGSSGTGELFF.

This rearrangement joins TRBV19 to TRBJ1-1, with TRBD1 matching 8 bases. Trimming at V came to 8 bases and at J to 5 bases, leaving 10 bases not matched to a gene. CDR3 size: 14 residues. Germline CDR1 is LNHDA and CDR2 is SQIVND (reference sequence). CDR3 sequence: CASGPTGVGTEAFF. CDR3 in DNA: TGTGCCAGTGGGCCGACAGGGGTAGGGACTGAAGCTTTCTTT. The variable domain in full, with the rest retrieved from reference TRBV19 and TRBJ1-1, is DGGITQSPKYLFRKEGQNVTLSCEQNLNHDAMYWYRQDPGQGLRLIYYSQIVNDFQKGDIAEGYSVSREKKESFPLTVTSAQKNPTAFYLCASGPTGVGTEAFFGQGTRLTVV.

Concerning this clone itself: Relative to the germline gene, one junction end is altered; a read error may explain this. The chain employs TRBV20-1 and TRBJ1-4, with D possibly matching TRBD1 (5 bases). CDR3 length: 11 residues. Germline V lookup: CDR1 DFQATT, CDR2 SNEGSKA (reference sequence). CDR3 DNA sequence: TGCAGTGCTAGAGATTTATCAGGGTTAACCTTT. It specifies CSARDLSGLTF.

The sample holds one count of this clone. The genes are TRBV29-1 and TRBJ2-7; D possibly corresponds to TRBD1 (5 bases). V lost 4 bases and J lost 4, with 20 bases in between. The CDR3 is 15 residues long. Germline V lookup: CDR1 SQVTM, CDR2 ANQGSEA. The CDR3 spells CSVVLNTGRAYEQYF. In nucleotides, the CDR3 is TGCAGCGTTGTACTCAATACAGGCAGGGCGTACGAGCAGTACTTC.

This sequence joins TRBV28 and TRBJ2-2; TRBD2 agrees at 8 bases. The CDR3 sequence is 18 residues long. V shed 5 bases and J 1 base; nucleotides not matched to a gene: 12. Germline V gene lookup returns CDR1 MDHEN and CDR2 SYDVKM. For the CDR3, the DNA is TGTGCCAGCAGTCTCCCCACTAGCGGCGGGGGGAACACCGGGGAGCTGTTTTTT. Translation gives CASSLPTSGGGNTGELFF.

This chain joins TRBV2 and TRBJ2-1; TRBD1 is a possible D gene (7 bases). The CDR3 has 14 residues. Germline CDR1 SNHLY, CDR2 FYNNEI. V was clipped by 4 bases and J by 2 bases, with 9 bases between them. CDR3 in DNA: TGTGCCAGCAGTGCAGGGGGGACCTACAATGAGCAGTTCTTC. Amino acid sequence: CASSAGGTYNEQFF.

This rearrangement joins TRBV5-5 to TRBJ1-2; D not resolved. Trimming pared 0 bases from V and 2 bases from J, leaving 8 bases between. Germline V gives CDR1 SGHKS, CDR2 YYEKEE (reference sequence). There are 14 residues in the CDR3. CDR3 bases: TGTGCCAGCAGCTTGGACGGGAGCAACTATGGCTACACCTTC. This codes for CASSLDGSNYGYTF. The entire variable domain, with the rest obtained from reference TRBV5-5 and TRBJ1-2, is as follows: DAGVTQSPTHLIKTRGQQVTLRCSPISGHKSVSWYQQVLGQGPQFIFQYYEKEERGRGNFPDRFSARQFPNYSSELNVNALLLGDSALYLCASSLDGSNYGYTFGSGTRLTVV.

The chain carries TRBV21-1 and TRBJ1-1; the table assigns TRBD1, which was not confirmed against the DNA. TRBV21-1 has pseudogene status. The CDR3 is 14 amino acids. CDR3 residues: CASAVMTGVGEAFF. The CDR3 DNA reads TGTGCCAGCGCTGTTATGACAGGGGTAGGTGAAGCTTTCTTT.

The CDR3: CASQGAPMGVPQHF. The CDR3 coding sequence is TGTGCCAGCCAGGGGGCGCCCATGGGTGTGCCCCAGCATTTT. This chain connects TRBV5-7 to TRBJ1-5; 8 nucleotides line up with TRBD1. TRBV5-7 is an ORF for which the function is uncertain. Trimming cost V 7 bases and J 9 bases; bases outside gene matches: 12. This CDR3 has 14 residues.

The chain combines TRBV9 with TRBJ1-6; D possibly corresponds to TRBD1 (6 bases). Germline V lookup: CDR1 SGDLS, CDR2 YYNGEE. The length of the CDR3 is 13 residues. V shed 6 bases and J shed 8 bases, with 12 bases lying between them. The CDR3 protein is CASNRERDSPLHF. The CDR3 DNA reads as TGTGCCAGCAACAGGGAACGAGATTCACCCCTCCACTTT.

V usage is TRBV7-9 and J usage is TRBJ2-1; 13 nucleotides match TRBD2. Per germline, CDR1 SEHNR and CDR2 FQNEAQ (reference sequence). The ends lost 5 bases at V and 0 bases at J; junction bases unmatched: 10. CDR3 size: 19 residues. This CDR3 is CASSPPLAGGVSSYNEQFF. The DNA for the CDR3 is TGTGCCAGCAGCCCACCACTAGCGGGAGGGGTAAGCTCCTACAATGAGCAGTTCTTC.

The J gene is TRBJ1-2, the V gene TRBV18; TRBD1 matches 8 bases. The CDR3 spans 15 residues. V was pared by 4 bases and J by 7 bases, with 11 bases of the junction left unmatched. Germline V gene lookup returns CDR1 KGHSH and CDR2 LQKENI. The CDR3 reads CASSLGTGPAPGYTF. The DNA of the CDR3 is TGTGCCAGCTCACTGGGGACAGGCCCCGCTCCTGGCTACACCTTC.

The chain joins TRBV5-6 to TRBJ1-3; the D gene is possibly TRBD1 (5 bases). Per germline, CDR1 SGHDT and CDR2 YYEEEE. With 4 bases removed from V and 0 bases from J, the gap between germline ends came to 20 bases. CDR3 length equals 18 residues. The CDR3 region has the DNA TGTGCCAGCAGCCGGGGAGGGACCCCGGGCCACTCTGGAAACACCATATATTTT. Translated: CASSRGGTPGHSGNTIYF.

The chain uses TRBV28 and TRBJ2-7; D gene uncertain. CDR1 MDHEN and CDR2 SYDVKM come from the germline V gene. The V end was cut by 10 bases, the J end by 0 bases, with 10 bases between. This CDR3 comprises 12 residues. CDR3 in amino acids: CATLTVSYEQYF. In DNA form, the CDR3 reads TGTGCCACTCTGACTGTCTCCTACGAGCAGTACTTC.

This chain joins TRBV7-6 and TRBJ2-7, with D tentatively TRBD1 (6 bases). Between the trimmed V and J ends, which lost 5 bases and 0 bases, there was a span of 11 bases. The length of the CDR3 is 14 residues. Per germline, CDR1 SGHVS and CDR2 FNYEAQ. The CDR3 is CASSTQTGSYEQYF. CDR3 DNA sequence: TGTGCCAGCAGCACTCAGACAGGCTCCTACGAGCAGTACTTC.